The rows below give T cell receptor beta chains drawn from one sample of a study of blood T cells in healthy people across ages. A single record per CDR3 protein comes from TCRdb applying MiXCR to the 5' RACE reads. Among 700,000 to 900,000 distinct CDR3 sequences listed, 50% to 65% were seen once. Sequenced material: blood. These receptors all stem from a man older than 75 in good health. Both conserved end residues are part of each CDR3. A D gene is named only where the DNA matches it firmly. Size tells how often a clone was seen (once, few, many) or the class of an expanded clone, and some rows leave it out.

>TRBJ1-1|.|TRBV20-1|.
TGCAGTGCTAGCGGAGGGACGGTAAACACTGAAGCTTTCTTT
CSASGGTVNTEAFF
>TRBJ1-2|few|TRBV29-1|.
TGCAGCGTTGAAGGGGGTAATGACTATGGCTACACCTTC
CSVEGGNDYGYTF
>TRBJ2-3|few|TRBV29-1|.
TGCAGCGTTGGGGGGCTGGGGACCTTAATGGGGAGATACGCGTATTTT
CSVGGLGTLMGRYAYF
>TRBJ2-3|few|TRBV25-1|TRBD2
TGTGCCAGCAGTCCGACTAGCAAACGTGGAGATACGCAGTATTTT
CASSPTSKRGDTQYF
>TRBJ2-1|few|TRBV29-1|TRBD1
TGCAGCGTACGGACAGGGGGGAGCGATGAGCAGTTCTTC
CSVRTGGSDEQFF
>TRBJ2-3|.|TRBV24-1|.
TGTGCCACCAGTGACTCAGAAACAGATACGCAGTATTTT
CATSDSETDTQYF
>TRBJ1-6|.|TRBV6-5|TRBD1
TGTGCCAGCAGTTACTCACGGACAGGGGCGAGCTCCTATAATTCACCCCTCCACTTT
CASSYSRTGASSYNSPLHF
>TRBJ2-3|few|TRBV2|.
TGTGCCAGCAGTGAAGGCCGAGGGAGGACGACAGATACGCAGTATTTT
CASSEGRGRTTDTQYF
>TRBJ2-7|.|TRBV2|.
TGTGCCAGCAGGGCAGGCGCCTACGAGCAGTACTTC
CASRAGAYEQYF
>TRBJ2-7|once|TRBV21-1|.
TGTGCCAGCAGCACCCAGACTAGCGGGAGGGAATCCTACGAGCAGTACTTC
CASSTQTSGRESYEQYF
>TRBJ2-4|.|TRBV13|TRBD2
TGTGCCAGCAGCCAAGGGACTAGCGGGAGTCCAGAGCAGTACTTC
CASSQGTSGSPEQYF
>TRBJ1-2|.|TRBV12-3/TRBV12-4|.
TGTGCCAGCAGTTCACCGGTGACAAGGACGGGCTATGGCTACACCTTC
CASSSPVTRTGYGYTF
>TRBJ2-5|once|TRBV12-3/TRBV12-4|.
TGTGCCAGCAGTTTCGTCTTCGGTAGTCGAGAGACCCAGTACTTC
CASSFVFGSRETQYF
>TRBJ2-5|.|TRBV7-7|.
TGTGCCAGCAGCTACACCTGGGGAGAGACCCAGTACTTC
CASSYTWGETQYF
>TRBJ2-1|.|TRBV24-1|TRBD2
TGTGCCACCAGTGTAATAGCGGGACTGAGGAATGAGCAGTTCTTC
CATSVIAGLRNEQFF
>TRBJ2-4|many|TRBV9|.
TGTGCCAGCAGCGTAGATGTGTATAGCGGAAACATTCAGTACTTC
CASSVDVYSGNIQYF
>TRBJ2-3|few|TRBV6-6|TRBD2
TGTGCCAGCAGTTCCCATGGAGCGGGAGGCCCCGGGGCGCAGTATTTT
CASSSHGAGGPGAQYF
>TRBJ2-5|few|TRBV18|TRBD2
TGTGCCAGCTCACCACCGGGACTAGCGGACCGGACCCAGTACTTC
CASSPPGLADRTQYF
>TRBJ2-3|.|TRBV29-1|.
TGCAGCGTTGCAGGGGGGGAGGGGACAGATACGCAGTATTTT
CSVAGGEGTDTQYF
>TRBJ2-7|few|TRBV3-1|TRBD2
TGTGCCAGCAGCCAAGTCGCGGTAGCGGGATACGAGCAGTACTTC
CASSQVAVAGYEQYF
>TRBJ2-1|few|TRBV29-1|TRBD1
TGCAGCGTTGAAGCTAGACAGGGGGCAGTCAATGAGCAGTTCTTC
CSVEARQGAVNEQFF
>TRBJ1-1|.|TRBV5-8|TRBD1
TGTGCCAGCAGCTTGCAGGGGGCGGAAACTGAAGCTTTCTTT
CASSLQGAETEAFF
>TRBJ2-1|.|TRBV28|.
TGTGCCAGCAGTTTCGTTTACAATGAGCAGTTCTTC
CASSFVYNEQFF
>TRBJ2-7|few|TRBV5-1|TRBD2
TGCGCCAGCAGCGGGGGACTAGCGGGAGGCAACGAGCAGTACTTC
CASSGGLAGGNEQYF
>TRBJ2-7|few|TRBV7-8|TRBD1
TGTGCCAGCAGCTCCCGGGACAGGACCTCCTACGAGCAGTACTTC
CASSSRDRTSYEQYF
>TRBJ2-7|.|TRBV11-1|TRBD2
TGTGCCAGCAGCAAGAGCGGGAGCTCCTACGAGCAGTACTTC
CASSKSGSSYEQYF
>TRBJ2-1|few|TRBV5-1|TRBD2
TGCGCCAGCAGCTTGAGACTAGCGGGAGGTGAGCAGTTCTTC
CASSLRLAGGEQFF
>TRBJ2-7|.|TRBV7-9|TRBD2
TGTACCAGCTCCCCCTGGGGGGGGTTGGCCTACGAGCAGTACTTC
CTSSPWGGLAYEQYF
>TRBJ2-5|.|TRBV6-2/TRBV6-3|.
TGTGCCAGCAGTCCCCACAGGGTCGAGACCCAGTACTTC
CASSPHRVETQYF
>TRBJ2-1|many|TRBV5-1|TRBD2
TGCGCCAGCAGCCGGACTAGCGGGACCCCACATGAGCAGTTCTTC
CASSRTSGTPHEQFF
>TRBJ2-3|once|TRBV10-3|TRBD1
TGTGCCACCCTAGACAGGGCCGTCACAGATACGCAGTATTTT
CATLDRAVTDTQYF
>TRBJ2-5|.|TRBV20-1|.
TGCAGTGCTAGAGTCGGTCTGGACACCCGACGGGAGACCCAGTACTTC
CSARVGLDTRRETQYF
>TRBJ1-6|.|TRBV9|.
TGTGCCAGCAGCGTAGGACAGCTTCATAATTCACCCCTCCACTTT
CASSVGQLHNSPLHF
>TRBJ2-1|.|TRBV29-1|.
TGCAGCGTTCTCTCACGTGGGCAGTACAATGAGCAGTTCTTC
CSVLSRGQYNEQFF
>TRBJ2-1|.|TRBV5-1|.
TGCGCCAGCAGCTTGAGTACGTCAAACAATGAGCAGTTCTTC
CASSLSTSNNEQFF
>TRBJ2-5|.|TRBV28|.
TGTGCCAGCAGCCTTCCCGGGTTGCGCCACCAAGAGACCCAGTACTTC
CASSLPGLRHQETQYF
>TRBJ2-7|.|TRBV3-1|TRBD2
TGTGCCAGCAGCCGGGGACTAGCGGGAGGTGACGAGCAGTACTTC
CASSRGLAGGDEQYF
>TRBJ1-2|.|TRBV27|.
TGTGCCAGCAGAAGAACGGACACTAACTATGGCTACACCTTC
CASRRTDTNYGYTF
>TRBJ2-2|.|TRBV3-1|.
TGTGCCAGCAGCCAAGATATGAGGGACACCGGGGAGCTGTTTTTT
CASSQDMRDTGELFF
>TRBJ2-5|.|TRBV7-3|TRBD2
TGTGCCAGCAGCCGAGGACTAGCGGAATCAGGCCAAGAGACCCAGTACTTC
CASSRGLAESGQETQYF
>TRBJ2-5|.|TRBV29-1|TRBD1
TGCAGCGGGAAGGTAGGGGACAGGGGGCCTTACAATGAGCAGTACTTC
CSGKVGDRGPYNEQYF
>TRBJ2-7|.|TRBV9|TRBD2
TGTGCCAGCAGCGTAGCGGGAGGTTCCGAGCAGTACTTC
CASSVAGGSEQYF
>TRBJ1-1|.|TRBV29-1|.
TGCAGCGGTAGGACAGACGAGAACACTGGAGCTTTCTTT
CSGRTDENTGAFF
>TRBJ1-2|.|TRBV6-6|.
TGTGCCAGCAGCAACGGCAAAGGGAGACAGAGTAACTATGGCTACGCCTTC
CASSNGKGRQSNYGYAF
>TRBJ2-3|many|TRBV7-9|.
TGTGCCAGCAGCGTAGGGACAGATACGCAGTATTTT
CASSVGTDTQYF
>TRBJ2-5|few|TRBV20-1|TRBD2
TGCAGTGCTAGAGGGACGGCGATAGCGGGAGGGGAGACCCAGTACTTC
CSARGTAIAGGETQYF
>TRBJ2-4|few|TRBV20-1|.
TGCAGTGCTAGAGACCGGATACAGGGAGGGAACATTCAGTACTTC
CSARDRIQGGNIQYF
>TRBJ2-5|.|TRBV9|TRBD2
TGTGCCAGCAGCGTAGCAGCGGGAGGGCTCCAAGAGACCCAGTACTTC
CASSVAAGGLQETQYF
>TRBJ2-2|once|TRBV12-3/TRBV12-4|.
TGTGCCAGCCGGCAGAACCCGAACACCGGGGAGCTGTTTTTT
CASRQNPNTGELFF
>TRBJ2-1|.|TRBV20-1|.
TGCAGTGCTAGAGCGGGTCAGAATGAGCAGTTCTTC
CSARAGQNEQFF
>TRBJ2-7|few|TRBV9|.
TGTGCCAGCAGCGTAGTCCCGGAGTCCTACGAGCAGTACTTC
CASSVVPESYEQYF
>TRBJ2-7|few|TRBV28|TRBD2
TGTGCCAGCGGGCGGGGGAGACAATTTTACGAGCAGTACTTC
CASGRGRQFYEQYF
>TRBJ2-1|.|TRBV9|.
TGTGCCAGCAGCGTAGATGTTGGGAATCAGTTCTTC
CASSVDVGNQFF
>TRBJ2-3|.|TRBV24-1|TRBD2
TGTGCCACCAGCAATTTGGGGGGGGGCACAGATACGCAGTATTTT
CATSNLGGGTDTQYF
>TRBJ2-3|few|TRBV29-1|TRBD2
TGCAGCGGGGACGATAGCGGGTCGGATACGCAGTATTTT
CSGDDSGSDTQYF
>TRBJ1-2|.|TRBV4-1|TRBD1
TGCGCCAGCAGCCAAGAGGGGACAGGGGGCTTTGGCTACACCTTC
CASSQEGTGGFGYTF
>TRBJ2-4|.|TRBV27|.
TGTGCCTCCCGACGCAAAAACATTCAGTACTTC
CASRRKNIQYF